This is a list of T cell receptor beta chains from one sample in a study of blood T cell repertoires in COVID-19. Sequenced by immunoSEQ multiplex PCR; TCRdb stores in-frame clones only, minus some. The table includes fewer than 65,000 clones, approximately 82% detected once. Sequencing used peripheral blood. The receptor set was obtained from a man aged 60 to 75 with acute or convalescent COVID-19. The CDR3 runs from the conserved cysteine through the conserved F or W. The order of the fields is V gene, clone size, J gene, D gene, CDR3 protein, CDR3 DNA. D genes are given only for firm matches. Some rows have no size entry. The others give once, few or many, or a class for an expanded clone.

>TRBV25-1|.|TRBJ1-1|TRBD1
CASSDNDRGGVGTEAFF
TGTGCCAGCAGTGACAATGACAGGGGAGGAGTGGGCACTGAAGCTTTCTTT
>TRBV10-3|once|TRBJ1-1|.
CAISEGLKIGSDEAFF
TGTGCCATCAGTGAGGGGTTAAAGATCGGGTCGGATGAAGCTTTCTTT
>TRBV5-1|few|TRBJ1-2|TRBD1
CASSLGEGQGKGYTF
TGCGCCAGCAGCTTGGGAGAGGGACAGGGGAAGGGCTACACCTTC
>TRBV19|.|TRBJ1-5|.
CASSWDINQPQHF
TGTGCCAGTAGTTGGGACATCAATCAGCCCCAGCATTTT
>TRBV28|.|TRBJ2-3|TRBD2
CASSWRQGLAGGLGTDTQYF
TGTGCCAGCAGCTGGAGACAGGGACTAGCGGGGGGCCTAGGCACAGATACGCAGTATTTT
>TRBV19|.|TRBJ1-1|TRBD1
CASMKGGQVYVVAEAFF
TGTGCCAGTATGAAGGGTGGACAGGTCTACGTAGTCGCTGAAGCTTTCTTT
>TRBV7-8|.|TRBJ1-4|TRBD1
CASSPGTATNEKLFF
TGTGCCAGCAGCCCTGGGACAGCAACTAATGAAAAACTGTTTTTT
>TRBV28|once|TRBJ1-1|TRBD1
CASREWTGNTEAFF
TGTGCCAGCAGGGAATGGACAGGGAACACTGAAGCTTTCTTT
>TRBV7-3|medium-sized|TRBJ1-2|.
CASSFGGYGYTF
TGTGCCAGCAGCTTCGGGGGCTATGGCTACACCTTC
>TRBV5-1|few|TRBJ2-1|TRBD1
CASSATGQANNEQFF
TGCGCCAGCAGCGCGACGGGACAGGCGAACAATGAGCAGTTCTTC
>TRBV2|.|TRBJ1-2|TRBD1
CASSEGQGTFYGYTF
TGTGCCAGCAGCGAGGGACAGGGTACGTTCTATGGCTACACCTTC
>TRBV2|.|TRBJ2-5|TRBD2
CASSGTSGGLGTQYF
TGTGCCAGCAGTGGGACTAGCGGGGGCCTCGGGACCCAGTACTTC
>TRBV9|.|TRBJ1-3|.
CASSVALPPGNTIYF
TGTGCCAGCAGCGTAGCACTTCCCCCGGGAAACACCATATATTTT
>TRBV7-2|few|TRBJ2-6|.
CASSPTGLSGANVLTF
TGTGCCAGCTCCCCGACAGGACTCTCTGGGGCCAACGTCCTGACTTTC
>TRBV18|once|TRBJ2-1|TRBD1
CASSPRGQLNEQFF
TGTGCCAGCTCACCAAGGGGACAGCTCAATGAGCAGTTCTTC
>TRBV27|.|TRBJ2-1|.
CASSLAALYNEQFF
TGTGCCAGCAGTCTGGCCGCCTTATACAATGAGCAGTTCTTC
>TRBV5-4|few|TRBJ1-2|TRBD1
CASSSGTGDNYGYTF
TGTGCCAGCAGCTCGGGGACAGGGGATAACTATGGCTACACCTTC
>TRBV18|.|TRBJ1-6|.
CASSPTRRSSPLHF
TGTGCCAGCTCACCAACAAGGAGGTCTTCACCCCTCCACTTT
>TRBV7-2|once|TRBJ1-1|.
CASSSMGGSSTEAFF
TGTGCCAGCAGCTCCATGGGGGGATCATCCACTGAAGCTTTCTTT
>TRBV6-6|once|TRBJ1-2|.
CASSAGTQTNYGYTF
TGTGCCAGCAGTGCTGGGACACAGACTAACTATGGCTACACCTTC
>TRBV24-1|.|TRBJ2-7|TRBD1
CATSDPGQGAASEQYF
TGTGCCACCAGTGATCCCGGACAGGGGGCCGCAAGCGAGCAGTACTTC